This paragraph reports one T cell receptor beta chain. In Seattle, patients joined the study during active infection and were tracked longitudinally. Germline trimming cut 5 bases from V and 3 bases from J; bases unmatched to any gene: 5. Germline loops: CDR1 SQVTM, CDR2 ANQGSEA. The CDR3 runs to 13 residues. TCRdb's table, derived via immunoSEQ multiplex PCR, lists solely in-frame clones and lacks some. The top ten clones hold roughly 6.3% of a sample with about 250,000 clones, 70% to 90% of them seen once. This sample stems from a study of blood T cell repertoires in COVID-19. Overall study context: Acute-phase and convalescent COVID-19 samples originated in the United States, Italy and Spain.

This chain uses TRBV29-1 with TRBJ1-1; 8 positions agree with TRBD1. This clonotype originated in a woman aged 30 to 39 with COVID-19, enrolled during active disease. Sequences were obtained from peripheral blood. The CDR3 reads CSVQQGGDTEAFF. The CDR3 DNA follows: TGCAGCGTTCAACAGGGGGGAGACACTGAAGCTTTCTTT. Using reference TRBV29-1 and TRBJ1-1 for the parts outside the CDR3, the full variable domain is SAVISQKPSRDICQRGTSLTIQCQVDSQVTMMFWYRQQPGQSLTLIATANQGSEATYESGFVIDKFPISRPNLTFSTLTVSNMSPEDSSIYLCSVQQGGDTEAFFGQGTRLTVV.